This T cell receptor (beta chain) was recorded in a study of blood T cells in healthy people across ages. The second PCR ran about 6 to 12 cycles with a sample-barcoded 5' primer and J-beta primers. TCRdb itself ran the 5' RACE reads through MiXCR, one entry per CDR3 protein. Of around 280,000 distinct CDR3 sequences listed, roughly 27% are singletons. The junction had 9 bases not matched to a gene; V was cut back by 6 bases and J by 1 base. The length of the CDR3 is 15 residues. Looked up from germline, CDR1 is LGHDT and CDR2 is YNNKEL (reference sequence). This clonotype was counted only a few times. Peripheral blood was drawn, 7.5 to 10 milliliters per donor. The authors extracted at least 6 micrograms of total RNA per sample.

The receptor's source is a woman in her seventies in good health. The chain employs TRBV3-1 and TRBJ2-7; 7 bases agree with TRBD1. Sequencing used blood. In DNA, the CDR3 is TGTGCCAGCAGTAAAAACCCACAGGGGTCCTACGAGCAGTACTTC. Translated, it gives CASSKNPQGSYEQYF.